Sequencing of this TCR beta chain was carried out in a study of graft-versus-host responses after intestinal transplantation (dated by TCRdb to the early 2020s). Study-level background: Multivisceral, liver-intestinal, or isolated intestinal transplants were received by the recipients. All recipients received anti-thymocyte globulin induction followed by maintenance tacrolimus and steroids for two to four years. Bulk TCR-beta CDR3 sequencing was used to track graft-versus-host and host-versus-graft alloreactive T cell clones in the graft, circulation and bone marrow after intestinal transplantation. Alloreactive clones were identified by sequencing pre-transplant mixed lymphocyte reaction products and comparing these products with unstimulated pre-transplant donor and recipient T cells. The cohort enrolled 24 intestinal transplant recipients, one of whom was a retransplant, and 3 patients without pretransplant specimens were excluded. A peak of at least 4% donor T cells among recipient peripheral blood mononuclear cells was the definition used for donor T cell macrochimerism. Instead of going to the commercial service, samples from a few later patients were sequenced in-house on an Illumina MiSeq and processed with MiXCR. Study-level results and caveats: High GvH to HvG T cell clonal ratios were observed in the allografts of patients with donor T cell macrochimerism. The relatively low number and heterogeneity of intestinal transplant patients limited the conclusions. Peak levels of circulating GvH clones were associated with declines in HvG clones early after transplant. GvH clones were detected in recipient bone marrow, and some appeared earlier in ileal mucosa or blood, consistent with an intestinal mucosal origin.

Receptor libraries were prepared by the immunoSEQ multiplex PCR assay. For most patients, high-throughput TCR-beta CDR3 sequencing of genomic DNA was performed by Adaptive Biotechnologies. The original pipeline was this. Adaptive's ImmunoSEQ software was the source of the TCR sequencing data for 18 patients, while a few other patients were processed with MiXCR and VDJtools. CDR3 nucleotide sequences shared between donor and recipient were removed because the origin of such sequences could not be assigned. To be classed as alloreactive, a clone needed at least 2-fold expansion over unstimulated cells and a minimum CFSE-low frequency of 0.002% (template counts) or 0.001% (read counts). Clones were considered mappable if detected in sequenced pre-transplant spleen, lymph node, or MLR CFSE-low populations of the donor or recipient. The cumulative frequency of alloreactive clones was calculated as a percentage of all sequences, weighted by copy number. The source is immuneACCESS, and TCRdb retained only in-frame sequences with V and J called. Part of the clones is not carried over; for the studies checked, unresolved V genes explain less than half of this, and the remainder is unexplained. The V and J calls and clone size come from that table; D and trimming were worked out from the DNA. In all, the sample holds 15,000 to 20,000 clones, and 80% of those were seen once. The ten largest clones represent approximately 18% of the sample.

The table lists this clone with a few counts. The antigen it binds to is not known. Nothing much larger sits one base from this clone, and base qualities are not available. To isolate intraepithelial and lamina propria lymphocytes from graft specimens, dithiothreitol, EDTA incubations and collagenase D digestion were used. Bulk TCR-beta sequencing was performed on serial intestinal graft biopsy specimens collected as late as 600 days after transplant. The sample was ileum tissue, taken 104 days after intestinal transplant. This receptor was obtained from a human patient who received an intestinal transplant, so some T cells may come from the graft donor.

The CDR3 reads CASSWTGVSYEQYF. The sequenced DNA is TGTGCCAGCAGTTGGACAGGGGTATCCTACGAGCAGTACTTC. Rearrangement joined TRBV6-8 to TRBJ2-7, with 9 junctional bases fitting TRBD1. The CDR3 goes from the cysteine to the phenylalanine over 14 residues. Left in the record is the CDR3 DNA by itself, 42 bases read in frame from the first base. V loses 4 bases at its end and J loses 1 base; junction bases beyond the gene matches: 2. The germline V gene encodes CDR1 MNHGY and CDR2 SAAAGT.